Included here is one T cell receptor beta chain sequence, with context. No antigen is known for it. The data were obtained in a study of cytomegalovirus exposure and HLA in healthy donors. Study-level information: An earlier analysis found some 100 million unique TCR beta sequences from about 190 million T cells. Study-wide findings and caveats: Fewer N-insertions than the approximately 700-donor mean were reportedly shown by an Asian-associated ancestry cluster in a later analysis. TCR beta V segments were, for the most part, productive about 87% or about 30% of the time in an earlier analysis. Most TCR sequences proved rare, with some public TCRs found in many donors.

Researchers ran the PCR with 60 Vbeta and 13 Jbeta primers. Only in-frame clones appear in the TCRdb table, and some are missing; sequencing was by immunoSEQ multiplex PCR. The profile shows 100,000 to 150,000 clones, 75% to 90% of them singletons. The CDR3 length is 14 residues. Germline V gene lookup returns CDR1 SGHTA and CDR2 FQGNSA. V dropped 3 bases and J dropped 4; count of bases not matched to a gene: 3. What was sequenced was PBMCs. The source of this sequence is a man aged 35-49 years in good health and CMV-seronegative. The chain combines TRBV7-2 with TRBJ2-1; 7 nucleotides agree with TRBD2. DNA for the CDR3: TGTGCCAGCAGCTTTGCTAGCGGTTACAATGAGCAGTTCTTC. Translating gives CASSFASGYNEQFF.